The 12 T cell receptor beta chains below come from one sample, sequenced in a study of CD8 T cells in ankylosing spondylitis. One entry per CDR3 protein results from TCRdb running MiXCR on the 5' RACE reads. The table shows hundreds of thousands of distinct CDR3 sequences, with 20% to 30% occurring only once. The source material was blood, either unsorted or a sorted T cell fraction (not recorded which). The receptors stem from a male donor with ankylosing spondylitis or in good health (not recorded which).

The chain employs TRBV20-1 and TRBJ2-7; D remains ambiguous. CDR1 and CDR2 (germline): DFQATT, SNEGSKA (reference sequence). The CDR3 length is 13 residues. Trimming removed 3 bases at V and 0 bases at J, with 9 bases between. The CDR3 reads CSARVSYSYEQYF. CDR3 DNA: TGCAGTGCTAGGGTGTCGTACTCCTACGAGCAGTACTTC.

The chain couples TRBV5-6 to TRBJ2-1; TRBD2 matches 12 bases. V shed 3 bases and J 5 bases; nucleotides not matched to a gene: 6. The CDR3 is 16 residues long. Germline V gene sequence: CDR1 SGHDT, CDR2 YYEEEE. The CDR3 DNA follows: TGTGCCAGCAGCTGGAAACTAGCGGGAGGAAACAATGAGCAGTTCTTC. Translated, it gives CASSWKLAGGNNEQFF.

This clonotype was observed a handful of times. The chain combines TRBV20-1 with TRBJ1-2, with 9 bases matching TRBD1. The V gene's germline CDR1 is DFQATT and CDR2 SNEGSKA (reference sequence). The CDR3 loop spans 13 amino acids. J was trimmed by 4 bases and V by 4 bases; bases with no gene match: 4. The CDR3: CSATGTGSYGYTF. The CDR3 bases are TGCAGTGCTACCGGGACAGGGAGCTATGGCTACACCTTC.

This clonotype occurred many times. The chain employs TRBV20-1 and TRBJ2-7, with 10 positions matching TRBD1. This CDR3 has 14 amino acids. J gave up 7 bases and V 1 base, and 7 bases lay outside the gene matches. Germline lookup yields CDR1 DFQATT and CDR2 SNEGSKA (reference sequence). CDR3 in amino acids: CSARVGTGAQEQYF. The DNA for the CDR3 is TGCAGTGCTAGAGTCGGGACAGGGGCCCAGGAGCAGTACTTC.

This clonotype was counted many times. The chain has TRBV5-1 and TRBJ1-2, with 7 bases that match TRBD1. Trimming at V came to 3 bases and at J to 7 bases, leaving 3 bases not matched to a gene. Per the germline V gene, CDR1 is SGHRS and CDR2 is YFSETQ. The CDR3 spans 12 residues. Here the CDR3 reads CASSSTGPGYTF. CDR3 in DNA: TGCGCCAGCAGCTCGACAGGGCCTGGCTACACCTTC. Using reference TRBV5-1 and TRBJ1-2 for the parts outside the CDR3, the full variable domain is KAGVTQTPRYLIKTRGQQVTLSCSPISGHRSVSWYQQTPGQGLQFLFEYFSETQRNKGNFPGRFSGRQFSNSRSEMNVSTLELGDSALYLCASSSTGPGYTFGSGTRLTVV.

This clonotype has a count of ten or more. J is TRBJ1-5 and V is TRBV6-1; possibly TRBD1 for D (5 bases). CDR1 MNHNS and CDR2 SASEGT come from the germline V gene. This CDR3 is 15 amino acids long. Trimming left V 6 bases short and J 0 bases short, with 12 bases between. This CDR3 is CASRTDIYSNQPQHF. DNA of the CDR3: TGTGCCAGCAGAACGGACATATATAGCAATCAGCCCCAGCATTTT.

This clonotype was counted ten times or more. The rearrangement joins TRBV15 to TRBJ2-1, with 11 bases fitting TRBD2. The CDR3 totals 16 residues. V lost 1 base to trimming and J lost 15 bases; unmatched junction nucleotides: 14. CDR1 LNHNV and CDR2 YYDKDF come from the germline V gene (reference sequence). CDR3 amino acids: CATSRALGTSGPVGFF. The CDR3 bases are TGTGCCACCAGCAGAGCCCTCGGGACTAGCGGACCAGTAGGGTTCTTC.

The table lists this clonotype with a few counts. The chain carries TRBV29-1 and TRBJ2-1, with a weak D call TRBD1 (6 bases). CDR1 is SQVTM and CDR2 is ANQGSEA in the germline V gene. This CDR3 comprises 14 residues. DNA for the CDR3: TGCAGGGATAACAGGGAAACCCCTTACAATGAGCAGTTCTTC. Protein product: CRDNRETPYNEQFF.

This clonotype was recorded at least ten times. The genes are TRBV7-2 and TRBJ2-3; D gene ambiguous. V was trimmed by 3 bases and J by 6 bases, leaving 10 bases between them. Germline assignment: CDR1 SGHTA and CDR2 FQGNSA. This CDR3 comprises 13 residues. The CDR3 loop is CASSLVVEDTQYF. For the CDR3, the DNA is TGTGCCAGCAGCTTGGTGGTGGAGGATACGCAGTATTTT.

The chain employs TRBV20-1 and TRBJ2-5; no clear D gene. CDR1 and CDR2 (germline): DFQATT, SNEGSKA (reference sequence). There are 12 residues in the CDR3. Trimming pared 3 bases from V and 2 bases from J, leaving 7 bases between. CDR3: CSASGRQETQYF. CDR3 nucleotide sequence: TGCAGTGCTAGCGGACGGCAAGAGACCCAGTACTTC.

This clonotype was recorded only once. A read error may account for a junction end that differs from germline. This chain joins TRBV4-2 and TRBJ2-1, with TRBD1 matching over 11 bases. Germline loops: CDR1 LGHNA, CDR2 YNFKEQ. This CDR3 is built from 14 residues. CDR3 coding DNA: TGTGCCAGCAGCCAGGGGAGGACAGGGGGCTTTCCAGCCTTC. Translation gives CASSQGRTGGFPAF.

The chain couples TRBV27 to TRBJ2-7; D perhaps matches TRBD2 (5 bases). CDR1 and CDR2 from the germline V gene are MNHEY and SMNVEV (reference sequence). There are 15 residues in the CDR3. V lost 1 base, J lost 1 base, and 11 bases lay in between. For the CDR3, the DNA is TGTGCCAGCAGTTTATACCTAGCTGGGTCCTACGAGCAGTACTTC. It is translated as CASSLYLAGSYEQYF.